This record looks at one TCR beta chain sequence and its context. Its antigen is unidentified. Primed by a sample-barcoded 5' primer and a J-beta primer mix, a second PCR proceeded for 7 to 11 cycles. Every sample produced at least 2.5 million CDR3-containing paired-end reads. TCRdb independently ran MiXCR on the 5' RACE reads; one entry per CDR3 protein. The sample contains approximately 800,000 distinct CDR3 sequences, roughly 64% of which appear only once. Healthy Caucasian individuals from Russia aged roughly 6 to 95 were enrolled as donors. The source of the sample is a study of blood T cells in healthy people across ages. Study outcomes and limitations: The percentage of naive T cells correlated strongly with TCR beta diversity. Researchers judged that diversity estimates from one million T cells fell short of true values.

Sequenced sample: blood. The receptor was isolated from a man between 25 and 39 years old in good health.

CDR3 amino acids: CASSFFGTVNEKLFF. CDR3 nucleotide sequence: TGTGCCAGCAGCTTCTTCGGGACAGTTAATGAAAAACTGTTTTTT. The chain employs TRBV7-2 and TRBJ1-4, with 7 bases aligning to TRBD1. CDR1 and CDR2 from the germline V gene are SGHTA and FQGNSA. The CDR3 has 15 amino acids. The ends lost 3 bases at V and 4 bases at J; junction bases unmatched: 5.